These 13 T cell receptor beta chains share one sample of origin, sequenced in a study of blood T cells in healthy people across ages. A J-beta primer mix and a sample-barcoded 5' primer were used in a second PCR of about 7 to 12 cycles. TCRdb analysed the 5' RACE reads with MiXCR anew, one entry per CDR3 protein. Of fewer than 1.5 million distinct CDR3 sequences listed, about 43% are singletons. Sample: blood. The source is a woman between 18 and 30 years old in good health.

This clonotype was seen more than once but under ten times. This chain joins TRBV6-2 or TRBV6-3 and TRBJ2-7; D ambiguous. This CDR3 is 12 amino acids long. Per the germline V gene, CDR1 is MNHEY and CDR2 is SVGEGT. Trimming cost V 7 bases and J 7 bases, with 14 bases left between them. CDR3 DNA: TGTGCCAGCAAGGACCCAGCAAGTGAGCAGTACTTC. Its protein is CASKDPASEQYF.

The CDR3 DNA is TGCAGTGCTAACCCCACTAGCGGAGCTAGCACAGATACGCAGTATTTT. It translates to CSANPTSGASTDTQYF. The chain employs TRBV20-1 and TRBJ2-3; 8 bases match TRBD2. The CDR3 has 16 amino acids. V lost 4 bases to trimming and J lost 0 bases; unmatched junction nucleotides: 9. Germline V gene lookup returns CDR1 DFQATT and CDR2 SNEGSKA (reference sequence).

In its sample, this clonotype was seen a few times. The chain recombines TRBV6-1 with TRBJ1-6; 8 nucleotides match TRBD1. Germline lookup yields CDR1 MNHNS and CDR2 SASEGT. This CDR3 is built from 17 residues. J lost 0 bases, V lost 7 bases, and 8 bases had no gene match. CDR3 residues: CASKSGGVGSYNSPLHF. The CDR3 DNA reads TGTGCCAGCAAATCAGGGGGCGTTGGCTCCTATAATTCACCCCTCCACTTT.

The V call is TRBV4-1, the J call TRBJ2-3; 11 positions match TRBD2. J was trimmed by 4 bases and V by 4 bases; bases with no gene match: 7. The CDR3 is 16 amino acids. Germline CDR1 is MGHRA and CDR2 is YSYEKL. The DNA of the CDR3 is TGCGCCAGCAGCCCCGAGGTAGCGGGAGGGGCAGATACGCAGTATTTT. Protein: CASSPEVAGGADTQYF.

The rearrangement links TRBV28 to TRBJ1-2, with TRBD1 matching 7 bases. The germline CDR1 and CDR2 sequences are MDHEN and SYDVKM. The V gene end was trimmed by 3 bases and the J gene end by 4 bases; junction bases not matched to a gene: 5. CDR3 length: 14 residues. Here the CDR3 reads CASSFNQGVYGYTF. As DNA, the CDR3 is TGTGCCAGCAGTTTCAACCAGGGGGTCTATGGCTACACCTTC.

The V gene is TRBV7-9, the J gene TRBJ2-5, with 9 bases lining up with TRBD1. Germline V lookup: CDR1 SEHNR, CDR2 FQNEAQ (reference sequence). This CDR3 is 16 amino acids long. V gave up 1 base and J gave up 7 bases; unmatched junction bases: 10. This chain's CDR3 is CASSLEGQGSQGTQYF. In DNA form, the CDR3 reads TGTGCCAGCAGCTTAGAGGGACAGGGCTCCCAGGGGACCCAGTACTTC.

This clonotype was detected only a few times. This chain joins TRBV5-1 and TRBJ2-3; 10 nucleotides align to TRBD1. The V and J ends lost 4 bases and 6 bases, in that order; junction bases with no gene match: 5. Germline-derived CDR1 and CDR2 are SGHRS and YFSETQ. This CDR3 has 14 residues. The CDR3 DNA sequence: TGCGCCAGCAGCCTGACAGGGGGCTGGGATACGCAGTATTTT. Residues: CASSLTGGWDTQYF.

The rearrangement joins TRBV3-1 to TRBJ1-5; D remains ambiguous. Germline lookup yields CDR1 LGHDT and CDR2 YNNKEL (reference sequence). The CDR3 loop spans 15 amino acids. Trimming left V 0 bases short and J 3 bases short, with 9 bases between. The CDR3 DNA reads TGTGCCAGCAGCCAAGATCCCAGTTACAATCAGCCCCAGCATTTT. Translated, it gives CASSQDPSYNQPQHF. Together with reference TRBV3-1 and TRBJ1-5, the CDR3 gives the full variable domain: DTAVSQTPKYLVTQMGNDKSIKCEQNLGHDTMYWYKQDSKKFLKIMFSYNNKELIINETVPNRFSPKSPDKAHLNLHINSLELGDSAVYFCASSQDPSYNQPQHFGDGTRLSIL.

The V call is TRBV6-5, the J call TRBJ2-4; D might be TRBD2 (5 bases). The germline V gene encodes CDR1 MNHEY and CDR2 SVGAGI. V lost 5 bases, J lost 1 base, and 9 bases lay in between. The CDR3 runs to 14 residues. CDR3 DNA: TGTGCCAGCAGTGCAACTAGTGCCAAAAACATTCAGTACTTC. It translates to CASSATSAKNIQYF.

This chain's CDR3 is CASSYSYPVRETGLGYNEQFF. The CDR3 DNA reads as TGTGCCAGCAGTTACTCGTACCCGGTAAGGGAGACGGGACTAGGCTACAATGAGCAGTTCTTC. This rearrangement joins TRBV6-5 to TRBJ2-1; 8 bases line up with TRBD2. Losses at the gene ends were 0 bases for V and 3 bases for J; bases not matched to a gene: 19. From germline, CDR1 is MNHEY and CDR2 SVGAGI. This CDR3 spans 21 amino acids.

This clonotype showed up many times. The chain links TRBV5-6 to TRBJ1-5, with D uncertain. From germline, CDR1 is SGHDT and CDR2 YYEEEE. Trimming removed 0 bases from V and 7 bases from J, with 11 bases in between. The CDR3 is 14 amino acids. The CDR3, as DNA: TGTGCCAGCAGCTTGGCAGCAGGCGTCCAGCCCCAGCATTTT. It yields the protein CASSLAAGVQPQHF.

This clonotype turned up a few times. V is TRBV10-3 and J is TRBJ2-3, with a weak D call TRBD1 (6 bases). CDR1 and CDR2 from the germline V gene are ENHRY and SYGVKD. The CDR3 runs 15 residues. The germline V and J ends were trimmed by 3 bases and 7 bases, with 17 bases remaining between them. The CDR3 coding sequence is TGTGCCATCAGTGACGTGGCCAGGGGCATGCATACGCAGTATTTT. It is translated as CAISDVARGMHTQYF.

Details on this clonotype: Sequence at one end of the junction differs from germline and may be a read error. This chain connects TRBV5-1 to TRBJ2-7; TRBD2 might be the D (6 bases). Germline V lookup: CDR1 SGHRS, CDR2 YFSETQ. The CDR3 extends over 12 amino acids. In nucleotides, the CDR3 is TGCGCCAGCAGCCCGGAGGGGTACGAGCGGTACTTC. It encodes CASSPEGYERYF.